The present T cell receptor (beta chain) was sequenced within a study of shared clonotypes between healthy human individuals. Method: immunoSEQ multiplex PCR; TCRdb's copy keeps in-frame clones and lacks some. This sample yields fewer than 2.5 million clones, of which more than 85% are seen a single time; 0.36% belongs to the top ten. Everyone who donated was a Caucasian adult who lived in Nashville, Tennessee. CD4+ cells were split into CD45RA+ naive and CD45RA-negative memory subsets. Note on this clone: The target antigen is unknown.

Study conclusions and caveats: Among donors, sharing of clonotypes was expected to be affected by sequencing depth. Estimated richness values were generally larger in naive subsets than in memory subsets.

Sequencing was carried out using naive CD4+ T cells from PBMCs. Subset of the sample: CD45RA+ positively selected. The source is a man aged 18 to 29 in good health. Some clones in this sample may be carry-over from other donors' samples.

Written as DNA, the CDR3 is TGTGCCAGCAGCGTAGGGGGGCGCCTGGGAGATACGCAGTATTTT. Translation: CASSVGGRLGDTQYF. The chain links TRBV9 to TRBJ2-3; TRBD1 might be the D (6 bases). Trimming pared 0 bases from V and 5 bases from J, leaving 13 bases between. The germline V gene has CDR1 SGDLS and CDR2 YYNGEE. CDR3 length: 15 amino acids.